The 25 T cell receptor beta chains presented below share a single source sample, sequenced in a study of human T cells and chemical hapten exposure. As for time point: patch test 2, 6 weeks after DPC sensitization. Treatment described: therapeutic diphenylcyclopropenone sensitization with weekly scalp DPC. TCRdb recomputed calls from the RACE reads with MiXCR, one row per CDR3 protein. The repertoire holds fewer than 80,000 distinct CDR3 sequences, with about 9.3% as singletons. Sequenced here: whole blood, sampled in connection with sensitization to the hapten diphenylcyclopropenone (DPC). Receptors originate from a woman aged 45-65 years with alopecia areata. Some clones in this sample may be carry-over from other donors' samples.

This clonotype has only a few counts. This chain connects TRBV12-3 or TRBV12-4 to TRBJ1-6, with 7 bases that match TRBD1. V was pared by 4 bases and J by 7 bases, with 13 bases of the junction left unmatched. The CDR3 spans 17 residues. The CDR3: CASSSSDRVGGNSPLHF. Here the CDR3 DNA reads TGTGCCAGCAGTTCGTCCGACAGGGTTGGGGGCAATTCACCCCTCCACTTT.

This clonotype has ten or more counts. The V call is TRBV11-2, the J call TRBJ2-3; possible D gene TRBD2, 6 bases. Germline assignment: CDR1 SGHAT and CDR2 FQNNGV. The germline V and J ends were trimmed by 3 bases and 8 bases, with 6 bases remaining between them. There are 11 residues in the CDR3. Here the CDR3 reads CASSLRGTQYF. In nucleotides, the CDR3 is TGTGCCAGCAGCTTGCGGGGTACGCAGTATTTT. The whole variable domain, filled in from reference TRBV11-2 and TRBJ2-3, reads EAGVAQSPRYKIIEKRQSVAFWCNPISGHATLYWYQQILGQGPKLLIQFQNNGVVDDSQLPKDRFSAERLKGVDSTLKIQPAKLEDSAVYLCASSLRGTQYFGPGTRLTVL.

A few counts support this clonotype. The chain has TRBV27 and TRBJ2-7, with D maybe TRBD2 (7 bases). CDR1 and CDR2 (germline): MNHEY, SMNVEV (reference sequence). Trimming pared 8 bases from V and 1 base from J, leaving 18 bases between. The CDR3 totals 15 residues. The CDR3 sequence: CASAIRGGFSYEQYF. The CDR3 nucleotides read TGTGCCAGCGCTATTCGCGGGGGCTTTTCCTACGAGCAGTACTTC.

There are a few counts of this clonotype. CDR3 DNA: TGTGCCAGCAGCTTAGACAGGGTGCTCGGCTACACCTTC. Translation: CASSLDRVLGYTF. V gene TRBV7-2 combines with J gene TRBJ1-2, with a tentative D call TRBD1 (6 bases). From germline, CDR1 is SGHTA and CDR2 FQGNSA. Between the trimmed V and J ends, which lost 1 base and 8 bases, there was a span of 11 bases. The CDR3 totals 13 residues.

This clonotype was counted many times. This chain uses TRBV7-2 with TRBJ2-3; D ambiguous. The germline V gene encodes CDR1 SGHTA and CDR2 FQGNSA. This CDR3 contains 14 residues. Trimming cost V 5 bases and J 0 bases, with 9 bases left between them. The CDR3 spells CASSPTTSTDTQYF. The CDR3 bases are TGTGCCAGCAGCCCAACGACTAGCACAGATACGCAGTATTTT.

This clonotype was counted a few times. CDR3 nucleotide sequence: TGTGCCAGCAGGCGATCTAGCGGGGACTACAATGAGCAGTTCTTC. Residues: CASRRSSGDYNEQFF. This chain joins TRBV12-3 or TRBV12-4 and TRBJ2-1; 9 nucleotides agree with TRBD2. V gave up 6 bases and J gave up 3 bases; unmatched junction bases: 6. CDR3 length equals 15 residues.

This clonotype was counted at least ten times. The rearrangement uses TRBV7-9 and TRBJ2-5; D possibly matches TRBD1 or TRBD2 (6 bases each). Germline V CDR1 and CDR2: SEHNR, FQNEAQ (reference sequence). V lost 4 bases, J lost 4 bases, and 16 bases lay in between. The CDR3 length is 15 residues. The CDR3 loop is CASSSEGGRIETQYF. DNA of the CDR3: TGTGCCAGCAGCTCGGAGGGGGGCCGGATAGAGACCCAGTACTTC.

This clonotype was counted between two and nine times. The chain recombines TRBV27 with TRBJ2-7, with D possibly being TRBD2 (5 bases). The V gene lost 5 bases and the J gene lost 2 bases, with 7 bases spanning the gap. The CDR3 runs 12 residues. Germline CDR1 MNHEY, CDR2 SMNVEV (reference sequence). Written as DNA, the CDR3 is TGTGCCAGCAGTCCGGGGACCTACGAGCAGTACTTC. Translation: CASSPGTYEQYF.

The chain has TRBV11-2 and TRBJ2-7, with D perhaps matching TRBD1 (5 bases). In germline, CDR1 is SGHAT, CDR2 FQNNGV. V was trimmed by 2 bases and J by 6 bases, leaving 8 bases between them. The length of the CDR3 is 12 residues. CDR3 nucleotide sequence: TGTGCCAGCAGCTTAAGTAGGGGCGAGCAGTACTTC. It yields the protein CASSLSRGEQYF.

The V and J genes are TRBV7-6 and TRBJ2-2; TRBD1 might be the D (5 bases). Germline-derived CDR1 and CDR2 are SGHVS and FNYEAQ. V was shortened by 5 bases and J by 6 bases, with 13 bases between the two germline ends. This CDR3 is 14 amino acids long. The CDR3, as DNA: TGTGCCAGCAGCCCAGGGTCCTCCCCCGGGGAGCTGTTTTTT. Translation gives CASSPGSSPGELFF.

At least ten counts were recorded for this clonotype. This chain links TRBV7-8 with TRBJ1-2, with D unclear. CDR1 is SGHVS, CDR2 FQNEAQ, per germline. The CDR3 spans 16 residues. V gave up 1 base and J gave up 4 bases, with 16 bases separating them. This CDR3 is CASSLGSVDWGYGYTF. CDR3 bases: TGTGCCAGCAGCTTAGGATCAGTAGATTGGGGCTATGGCTACACCTTC.

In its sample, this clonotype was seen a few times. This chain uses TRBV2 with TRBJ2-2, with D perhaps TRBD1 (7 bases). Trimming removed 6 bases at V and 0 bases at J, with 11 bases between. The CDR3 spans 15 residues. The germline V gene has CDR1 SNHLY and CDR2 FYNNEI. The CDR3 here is CASSAGQSNTGELFF. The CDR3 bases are TGTGCCAGCAGCGCGGGACAGTCGAACACCGGGGAGCTGTTTTTT.

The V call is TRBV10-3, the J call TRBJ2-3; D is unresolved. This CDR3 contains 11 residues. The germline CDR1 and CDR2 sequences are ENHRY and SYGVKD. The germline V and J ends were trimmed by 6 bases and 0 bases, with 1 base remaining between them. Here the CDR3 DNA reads TGTGCCATCAGGAGCACAGATACGCAGTATTTT. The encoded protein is CAIRSTDTQYF.

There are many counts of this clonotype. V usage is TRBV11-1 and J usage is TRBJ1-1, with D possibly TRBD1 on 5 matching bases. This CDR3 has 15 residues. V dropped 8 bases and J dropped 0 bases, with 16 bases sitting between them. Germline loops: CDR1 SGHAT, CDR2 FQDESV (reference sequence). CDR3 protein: CASGARGTVNTEAFF. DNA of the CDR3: TGTGCCAGCGGCGCGCGCGGGACGGTGAACACTGAAGCTTTCTTT. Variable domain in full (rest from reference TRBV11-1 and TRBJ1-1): EAEVAQSPRYKITEKSQAVAFWCDPISGHATLYWYRQILGQGPELLVQFQDESVVDDSQLPKDRFSAERLKGVDSTLKIQPAELGDSAMYLCASGARGTVNTEAFFGQGTRLTVV.

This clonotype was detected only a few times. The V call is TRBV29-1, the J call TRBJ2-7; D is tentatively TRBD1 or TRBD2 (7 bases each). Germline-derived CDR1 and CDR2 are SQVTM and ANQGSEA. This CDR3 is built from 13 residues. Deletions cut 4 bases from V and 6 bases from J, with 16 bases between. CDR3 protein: CSVAGQGGIEQYF. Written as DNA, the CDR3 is TGCAGCGTTGCGGGTCAGGGGGGGATCGAGCAGTACTTC.

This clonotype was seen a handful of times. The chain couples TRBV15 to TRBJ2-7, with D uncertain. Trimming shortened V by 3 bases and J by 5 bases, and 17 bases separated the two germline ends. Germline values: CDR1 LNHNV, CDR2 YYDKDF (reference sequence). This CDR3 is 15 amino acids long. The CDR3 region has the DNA TGTGCCACCAGCAGTCCCGGGCGAAGGGAACACGAGCAGTACTTC. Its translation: CATSSPGRREHEQYF.

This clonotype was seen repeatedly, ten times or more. The CDR3 DNA reads as TGTGCCAGCAGCTCACGTCCTGGGGGGGGAAGCTCCTACGAGCAGTACTTC. This sequence encodes CASSSRPGGGSSYEQYF. This chain links TRBV11-2 with TRBJ2-7; 7 bases agree with TRBD2. The CDR3 is made up of 17 amino acids. Trimming took 4 bases from V and 0 from J; bases not matched to a gene: 12. Germline V CDR1 and CDR2: SGHAT, FQNNGV.

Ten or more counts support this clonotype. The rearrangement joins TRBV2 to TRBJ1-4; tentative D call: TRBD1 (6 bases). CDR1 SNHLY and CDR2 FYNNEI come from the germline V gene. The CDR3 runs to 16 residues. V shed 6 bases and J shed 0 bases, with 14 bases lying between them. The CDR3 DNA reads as TGTGCCAGCAGCCTCGAGGGGGGTGCAACTAATGAAAAACTGTTTTTT. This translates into CASSLEGGATNEKLFF. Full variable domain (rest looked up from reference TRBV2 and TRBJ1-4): EPEVTQTPSHQVTQMGQEVILRCVPISNHLYFYWYRQILGQKVEFLVSFYNNEISEKSEIFDDQFSVERPDGSNFTLKIRSTKLEDSAMYFCASSLEGGATNEKLFFGSGTQLSVL.

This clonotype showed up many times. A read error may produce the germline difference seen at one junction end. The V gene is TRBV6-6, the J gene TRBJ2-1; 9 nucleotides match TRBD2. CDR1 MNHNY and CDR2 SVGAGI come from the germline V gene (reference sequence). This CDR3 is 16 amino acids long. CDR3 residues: CASSYLAGVSYNEQFF. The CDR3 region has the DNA TGTGCCAGCAGCTACTTAGCGGGAGTTTCCTACAATGAGCAGTTCTTC.

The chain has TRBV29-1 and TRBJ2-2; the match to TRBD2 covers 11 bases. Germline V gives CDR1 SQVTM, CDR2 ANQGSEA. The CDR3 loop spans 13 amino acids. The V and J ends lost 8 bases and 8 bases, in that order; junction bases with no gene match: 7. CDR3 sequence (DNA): TGCAGCACGCGGCTAGCGGGAGGTGGGGAGCTGTTTTTT. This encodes CSTRLAGGGELFF.

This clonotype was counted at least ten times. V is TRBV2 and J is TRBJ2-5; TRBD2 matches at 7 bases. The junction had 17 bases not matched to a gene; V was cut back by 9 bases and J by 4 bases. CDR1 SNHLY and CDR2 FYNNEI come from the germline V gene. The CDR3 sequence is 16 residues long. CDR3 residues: CASRWRESGGGETQYF. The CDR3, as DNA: TGTGCCAGTCGATGGCGGGAGTCGGGCGGGGGAGAGACCCAGTACTTC. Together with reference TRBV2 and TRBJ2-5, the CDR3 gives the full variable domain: EPEVTQTPSHQVTQMGQEVILRCVPISNHLYFYWYRQILGQKVEFLVSFYNNEISEKSEIFDDQFSVERPDGSNFTLKIRSTKLEDSAMYFCASRWRESGGGETQYFGPGTRLLVL.

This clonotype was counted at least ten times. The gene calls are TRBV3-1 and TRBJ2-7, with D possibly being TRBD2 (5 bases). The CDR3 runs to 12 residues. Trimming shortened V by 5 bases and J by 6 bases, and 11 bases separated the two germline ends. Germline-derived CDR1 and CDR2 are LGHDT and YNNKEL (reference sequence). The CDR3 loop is CASSWTGSEQYF. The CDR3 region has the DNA TGTGCCAGCAGCTGGACTGGTTCCGAGCAGTACTTC.

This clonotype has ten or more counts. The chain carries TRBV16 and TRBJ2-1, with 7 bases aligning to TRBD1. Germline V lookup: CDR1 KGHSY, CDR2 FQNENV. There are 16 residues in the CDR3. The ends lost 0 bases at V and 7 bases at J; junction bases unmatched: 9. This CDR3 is CASSQSLGTATNEQFF. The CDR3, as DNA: TGTGCCAGCAGCCAATCGTTAGGGACAGCTACTAATGAGCAGTTCTTC.

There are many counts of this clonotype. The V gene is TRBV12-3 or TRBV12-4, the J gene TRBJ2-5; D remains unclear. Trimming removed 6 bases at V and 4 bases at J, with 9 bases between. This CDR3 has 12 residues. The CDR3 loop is CASSWSPETQYF. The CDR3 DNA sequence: TGTGCCAGCAGCTGGAGTCCAGAGACCCAGTACTTC.

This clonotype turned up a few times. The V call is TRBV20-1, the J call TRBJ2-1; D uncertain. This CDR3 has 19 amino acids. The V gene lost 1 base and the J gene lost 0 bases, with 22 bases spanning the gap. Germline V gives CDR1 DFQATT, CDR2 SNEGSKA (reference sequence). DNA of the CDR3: TGCAGTGCTAGAGGTCTCCGTGGGAAGGATCAGAGCTCCTACAATGAGCAGTTCTTC. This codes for CSARGLRGKDQSSYNEQFF.